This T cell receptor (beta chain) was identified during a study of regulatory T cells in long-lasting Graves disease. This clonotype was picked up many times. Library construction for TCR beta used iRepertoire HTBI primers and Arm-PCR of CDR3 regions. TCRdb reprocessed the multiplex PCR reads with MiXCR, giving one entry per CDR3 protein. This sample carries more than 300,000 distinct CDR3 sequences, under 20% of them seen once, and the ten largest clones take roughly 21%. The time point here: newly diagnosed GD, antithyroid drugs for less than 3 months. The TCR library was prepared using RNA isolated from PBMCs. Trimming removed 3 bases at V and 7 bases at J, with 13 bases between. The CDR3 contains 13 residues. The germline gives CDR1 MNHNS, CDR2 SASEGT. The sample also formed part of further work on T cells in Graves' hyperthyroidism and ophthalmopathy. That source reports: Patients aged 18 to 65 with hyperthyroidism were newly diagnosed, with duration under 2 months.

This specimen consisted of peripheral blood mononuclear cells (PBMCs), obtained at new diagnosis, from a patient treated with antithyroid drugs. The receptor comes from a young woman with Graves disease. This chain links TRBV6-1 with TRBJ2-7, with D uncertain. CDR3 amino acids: CASSDGRWGEQYF. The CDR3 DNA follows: TGTGCCAGCAGTGACGGTCGCTGGGGTGAGCAGTACTTC.